This T cell receptor beta chain derives from a study of human CD8 memory T cell subsets (dated by TCRdb to the early 2020s). At the level of the whole study: TCRbeta repertoires of stem-like (TSTEM), progenitor exhausted-like (TPEX) and effector memory CD8+ T cell subsets were compared to assess their clonal relationships. Six donors each provided TSTEM, TPEX and effector memory subsets, and TCRbeta repertoires were obtained from all six. Results the study describes overall, beyond this receptor: Both stem-like subsets shared clonotypes with effector memory cells, but TSTEM and TPEX repertoires overlapped minimally, suggesting distinct antigen spectra. Only TCRbeta chains were sequenced, and repertoire comparisons were based on a handful of donors, with testing performed by paired t-tests and Bonferroni correction. Normalized Shannon-Wiener diversity was similarly high in TSTEM and TPEX subsets, while effector memory subsets were less diverse by comparison. Chao1 estimates suggested greater repertoire diversity in TSTEM than in TPEX subsets, potentially reflecting a broader range of specificities.

About this clonotype: Its recognized antigen is unknown.

CCR7+ PD-1- TIGIT- cells were defined as stem-like memory CD8+ T cells (TSTEM). Peripheral blood mononuclear cells were isolated from healthy donor buffy coats by density gradient separation. Negative magnetic separation using EasySep or MojoSort CD8+ T cell isolation kits was how the study enriched total CD8+ T cells. For each subset, total RNA was extracted using an RNeasy Mini Kit from duplicate vials of approximately 160,000 sorted CD8+ T cells. PBMCs were used either fresh or after cryopreservation in fetal bovine serum containing roughly 10% DMSO. Fluorescence-activated cell sorting on a FACSAria III was used to sort CD8+ T cell subsets to purity. Sequenced using a NextSeq 550. A Human TCR Profiling Kit was used to prepare UMI-labeled 5' RACE TCRbeta libraries. Every TCRbeta library was prepared in parallel with an identical number of PCR cycles. For the original study's pipeline: The number of functional CDR3beta clonotypes in each TCRbeta library ranged from about 2,800 to 18,000. MIGEC 1.2.9 was used for UMI extraction and consensus assembly, with at least three reads per UMI being required. In-frame CDR3beta repertoires were extracted with MiXCR 3.0.3. Each sample was downsampled to 42,000 randomly selected UMIs before diversity metrics were calculated in VDJtools 1.2.1. Repertoire overlap metrics D, R and F2 were calculated in VDJtools for the top 3,000 clones of each sample pair. Following reprocessing of the reads by TCRdb, the data hold one row per CDR3 protein sequence and no DNA is available. TCRdb's processing, not the authors', yielded these V and J calls. The sample table gives 5,500 to 8,500 distinct CDR3 sequences. The ten most abundant clones make up roughly 22% of the sample.

The CDR3 numbers 15 residues from cysteine through phenylalanine. No DNA sequence was recorded. CDR1 and CDR2 were assigned from the germline V gene as MGHRA and YSYEKL. The sequence derives from a human donor in good health. Recombination joined TRBV4-1 with TRBJ2-7; TCRdb gives TRBD1 as the D gene, but with no DNA this cannot be confirmed. The sample taken for sequencing was CD8+ stem-like memory T cells (TSCM and TCM) sorted from PBMCs. What this sample's cell subset or site label stands for: stem-like memory CD8 T cells (TSTEM), CCR7+ PD-1- TIGIT-. The CDR3: CASSQGVTGGDEQYF.